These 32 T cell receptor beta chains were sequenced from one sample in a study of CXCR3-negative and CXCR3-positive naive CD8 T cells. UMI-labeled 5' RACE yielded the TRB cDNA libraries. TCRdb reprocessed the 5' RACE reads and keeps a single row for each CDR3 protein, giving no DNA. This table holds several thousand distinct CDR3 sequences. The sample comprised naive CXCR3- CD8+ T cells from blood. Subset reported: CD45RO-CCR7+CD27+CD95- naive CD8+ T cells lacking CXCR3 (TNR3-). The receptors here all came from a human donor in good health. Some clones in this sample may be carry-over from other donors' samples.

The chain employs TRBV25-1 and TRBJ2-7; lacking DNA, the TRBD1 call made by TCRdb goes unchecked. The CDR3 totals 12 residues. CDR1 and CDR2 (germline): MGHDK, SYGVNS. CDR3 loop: CASRDRANEQYF.

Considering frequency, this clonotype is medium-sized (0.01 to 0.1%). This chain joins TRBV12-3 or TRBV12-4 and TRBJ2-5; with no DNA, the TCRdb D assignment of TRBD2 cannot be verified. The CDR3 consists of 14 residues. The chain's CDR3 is CASRMTSSLETQYF.

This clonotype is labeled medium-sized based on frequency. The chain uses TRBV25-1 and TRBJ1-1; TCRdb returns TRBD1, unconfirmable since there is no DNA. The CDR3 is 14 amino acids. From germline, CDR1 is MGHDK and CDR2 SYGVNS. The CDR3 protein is CASSRTAMNTEAFF. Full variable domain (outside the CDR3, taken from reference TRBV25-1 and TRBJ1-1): EADIYQTPRYLVIGTGKKITLECSQTMGHDKMYWYQQDPGMELHLIHYSYGVNSTEKGDLSSESTVSRIRTEHFPLTLESARPSHTSQYLCASSRTAMNTEAFFGQGTRLTVV.

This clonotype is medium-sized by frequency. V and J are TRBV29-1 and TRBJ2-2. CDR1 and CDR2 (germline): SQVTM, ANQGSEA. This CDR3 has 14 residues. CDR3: CSVEETANTGELFF.

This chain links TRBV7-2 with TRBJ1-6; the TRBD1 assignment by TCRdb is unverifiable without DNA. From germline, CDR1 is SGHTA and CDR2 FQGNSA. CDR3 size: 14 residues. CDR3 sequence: CASSQGGYNSPLHF.

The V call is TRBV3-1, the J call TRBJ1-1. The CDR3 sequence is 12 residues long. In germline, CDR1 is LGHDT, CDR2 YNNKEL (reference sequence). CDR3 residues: CASSQGDGETFF.

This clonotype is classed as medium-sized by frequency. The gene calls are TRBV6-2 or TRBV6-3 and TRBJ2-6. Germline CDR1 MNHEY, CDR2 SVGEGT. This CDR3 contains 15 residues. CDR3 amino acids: CASTHTRSGANVLTF.

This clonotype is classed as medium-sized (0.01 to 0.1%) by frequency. The CDR3 protein is CASSLSRLRGTSSYNEQFF. V is TRBV5-1 and J is TRBJ2-1; TCRdb names TRBD2, which stays unverified in the absence of DNA. The CDR3 is 19 residues long. Germline CDR1 and CDR2: SGHRS and YFSETQ. The variable domain in full, completed from reference TRBV5-1 and TRBJ2-1, reads KAGVTQTPRYLIKTRGQQVTLSCSPISGHRSVSWYQQTPGQGLQFLFEYFSETQRNKGNFPGRFSGRQFSNSRSEMNVSTLELGDSALYLCASSLSRLRGTSSYNEQFFGPGTRLTVL.

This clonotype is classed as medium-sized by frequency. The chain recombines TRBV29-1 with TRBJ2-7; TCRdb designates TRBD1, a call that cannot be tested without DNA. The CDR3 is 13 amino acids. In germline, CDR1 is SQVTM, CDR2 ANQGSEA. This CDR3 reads CSVVGSDSYEQYF.

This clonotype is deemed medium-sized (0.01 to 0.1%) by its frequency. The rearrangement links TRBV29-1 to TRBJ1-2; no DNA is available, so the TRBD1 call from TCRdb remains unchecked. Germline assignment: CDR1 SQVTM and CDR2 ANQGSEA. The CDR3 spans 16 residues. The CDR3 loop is CSVGATGYPSNYGYTF. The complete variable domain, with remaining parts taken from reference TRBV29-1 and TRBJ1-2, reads SAVISQKPSRDICQRGTSLTIQCQVDSQVTMMFWYRQQPGQSLTLIATANQGSEATYESGFVIDKFPISRPNLTFSTLTVSNMSPEDSSIYLCSVGATGYPSNYGYTFGSGTRLTVV.

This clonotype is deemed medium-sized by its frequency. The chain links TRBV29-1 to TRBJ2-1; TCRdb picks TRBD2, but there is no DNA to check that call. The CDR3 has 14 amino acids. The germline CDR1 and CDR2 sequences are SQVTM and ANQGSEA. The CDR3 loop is CSVPLSGPYNEQFF.

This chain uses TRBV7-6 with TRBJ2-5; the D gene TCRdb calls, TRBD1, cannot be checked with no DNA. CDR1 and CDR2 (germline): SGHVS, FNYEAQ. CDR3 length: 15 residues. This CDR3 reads CASSLDPGSEETQYF.

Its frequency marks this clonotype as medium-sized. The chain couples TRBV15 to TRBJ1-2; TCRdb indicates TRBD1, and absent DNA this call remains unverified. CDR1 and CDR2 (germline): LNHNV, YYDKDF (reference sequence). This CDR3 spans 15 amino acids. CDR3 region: CATSRDIQGVYGYTF.

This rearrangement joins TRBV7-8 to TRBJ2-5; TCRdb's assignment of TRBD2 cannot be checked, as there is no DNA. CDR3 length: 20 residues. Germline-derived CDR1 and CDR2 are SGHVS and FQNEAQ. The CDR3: CASSLTDRVYAGGPLETQYF. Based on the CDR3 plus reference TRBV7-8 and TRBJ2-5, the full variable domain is GAGVSQSPRYKVAKRGQDVALRCDPISGHVSLFWYQQALGQGPEFLTYFQNEAQLDKSGLPSDRFFAERPEGSVSTLKIQRTQQEDSAVYLCASSLTDRVYAGGPLETQYFGPGTRLLVL.

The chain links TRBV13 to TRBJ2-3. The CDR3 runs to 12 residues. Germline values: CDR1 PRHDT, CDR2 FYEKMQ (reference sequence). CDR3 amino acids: CASSPRTDTQYF. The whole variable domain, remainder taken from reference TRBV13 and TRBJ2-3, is AAGVIQSPRHLIKEKRETATLKCYPIPRHDTVYWYQQGPGQDPQFLISFYEKMQSDKGSIPDRFSAQQFSDYHSELNMSSLELGDSALYFCASSPRTDTQYFGPGTRLTVL.

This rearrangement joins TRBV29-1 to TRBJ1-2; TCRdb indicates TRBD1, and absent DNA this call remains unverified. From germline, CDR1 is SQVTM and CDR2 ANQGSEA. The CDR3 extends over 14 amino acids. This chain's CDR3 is CSVRRTDANYGYTF. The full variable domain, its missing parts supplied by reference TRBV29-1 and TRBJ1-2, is SAVISQKPSRDICQRGTSLTIQCQVDSQVTMMFWYRQQPGQSLTLIATANQGSEATYESGFVIDKFPISRPNLTFSTLTVSNMSPEDSSIYLCSVRRTDANYGYTFGSGTRLTVV.

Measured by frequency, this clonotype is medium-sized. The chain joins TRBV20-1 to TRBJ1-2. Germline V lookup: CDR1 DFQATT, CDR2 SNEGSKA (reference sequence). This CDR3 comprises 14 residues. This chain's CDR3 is CSASIPVTNYGYTF.

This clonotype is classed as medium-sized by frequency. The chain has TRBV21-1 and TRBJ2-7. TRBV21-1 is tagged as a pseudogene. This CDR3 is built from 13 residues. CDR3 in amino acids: CASLQQYGYEQYF.

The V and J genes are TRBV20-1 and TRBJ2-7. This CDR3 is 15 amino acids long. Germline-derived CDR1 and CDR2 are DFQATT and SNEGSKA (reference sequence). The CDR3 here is CSARDLPGAAYEQYF.

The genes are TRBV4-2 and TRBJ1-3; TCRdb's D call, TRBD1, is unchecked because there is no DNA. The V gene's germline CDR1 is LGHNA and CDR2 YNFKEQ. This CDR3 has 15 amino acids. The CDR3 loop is CASSQDRGDGNTIYF.

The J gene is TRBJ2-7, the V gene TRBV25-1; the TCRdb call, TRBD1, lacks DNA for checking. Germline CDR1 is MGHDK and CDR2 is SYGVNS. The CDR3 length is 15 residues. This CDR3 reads CASSESIGRGYEQYF.

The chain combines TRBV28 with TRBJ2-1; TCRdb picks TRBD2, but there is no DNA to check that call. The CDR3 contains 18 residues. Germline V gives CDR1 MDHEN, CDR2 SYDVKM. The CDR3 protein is CASSPPGLAALRGGSEFF.

The CDR3 region is CASSYSLAGGLRNEQFF. The chain links TRBV6-5 to TRBJ2-1; no DNA is available, so the TRBD2 call from TCRdb remains unchecked. CDR3 length: 17 amino acids. The germline V gene encodes CDR1 MNHEY and CDR2 SVGAGI.

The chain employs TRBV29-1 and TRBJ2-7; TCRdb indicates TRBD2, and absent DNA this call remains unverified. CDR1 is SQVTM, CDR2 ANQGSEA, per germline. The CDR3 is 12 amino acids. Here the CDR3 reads CSVLTNPYEQYF.

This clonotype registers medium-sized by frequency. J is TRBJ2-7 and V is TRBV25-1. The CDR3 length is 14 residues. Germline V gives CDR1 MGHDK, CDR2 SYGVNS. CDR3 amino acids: CASSVLARGYEQYF.

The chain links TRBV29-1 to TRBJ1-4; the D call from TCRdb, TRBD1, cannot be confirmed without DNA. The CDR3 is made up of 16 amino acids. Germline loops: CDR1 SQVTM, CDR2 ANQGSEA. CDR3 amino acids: CSVEEMGAPTNEKLFF.

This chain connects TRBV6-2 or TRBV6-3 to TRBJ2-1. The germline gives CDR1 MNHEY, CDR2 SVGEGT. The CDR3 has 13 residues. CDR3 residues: CASTRRVYNEQFF.

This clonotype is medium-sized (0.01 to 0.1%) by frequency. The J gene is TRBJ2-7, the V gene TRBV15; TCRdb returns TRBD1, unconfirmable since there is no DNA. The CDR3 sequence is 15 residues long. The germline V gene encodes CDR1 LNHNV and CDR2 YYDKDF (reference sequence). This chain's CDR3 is CATSRVSQGGYEQYF.

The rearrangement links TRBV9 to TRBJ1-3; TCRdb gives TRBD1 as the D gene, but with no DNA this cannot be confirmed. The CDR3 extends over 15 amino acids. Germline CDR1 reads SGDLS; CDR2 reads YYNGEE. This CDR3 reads CASSVGQFSGNTIYF.

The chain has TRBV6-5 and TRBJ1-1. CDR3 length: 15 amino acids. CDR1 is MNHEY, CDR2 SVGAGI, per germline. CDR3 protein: CASSYNLEANTEAFF.

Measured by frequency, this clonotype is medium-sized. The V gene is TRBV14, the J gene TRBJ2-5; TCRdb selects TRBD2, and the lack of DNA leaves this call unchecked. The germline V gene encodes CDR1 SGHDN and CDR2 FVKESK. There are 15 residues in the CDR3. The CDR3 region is CASSQDSWGGETQYF.

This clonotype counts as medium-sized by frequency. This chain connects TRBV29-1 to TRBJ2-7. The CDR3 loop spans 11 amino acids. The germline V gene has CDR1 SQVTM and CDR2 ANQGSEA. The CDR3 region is CSVRLGYEQYF.